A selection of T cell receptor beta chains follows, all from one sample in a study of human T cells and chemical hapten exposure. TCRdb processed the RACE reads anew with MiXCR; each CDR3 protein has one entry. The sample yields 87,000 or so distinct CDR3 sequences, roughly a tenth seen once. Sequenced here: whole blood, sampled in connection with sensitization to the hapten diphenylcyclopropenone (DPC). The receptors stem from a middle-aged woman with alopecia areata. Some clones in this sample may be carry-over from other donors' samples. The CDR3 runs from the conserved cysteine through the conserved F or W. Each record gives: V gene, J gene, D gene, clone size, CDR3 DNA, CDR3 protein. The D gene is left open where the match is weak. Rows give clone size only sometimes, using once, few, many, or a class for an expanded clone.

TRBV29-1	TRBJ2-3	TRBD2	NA	TGCAGCGTTGAATGGGATAGCGGGGGGCTAGAGGATACGCAGTATTTT	CSVEWDSGGLEDTQYF
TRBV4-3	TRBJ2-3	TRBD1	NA	TGCGCCAGCAGCCAAGAAACAGGGGTCCGCACAGATACGCAGTATTTT	CASSQETGVRTDTQYF
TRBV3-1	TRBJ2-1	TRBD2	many	TGTGCCAGCAGCCCCCCTCGGGCTAGCGGGGGGAATGAGCAGTTCTTC	CASSPPRASGGNEQFF
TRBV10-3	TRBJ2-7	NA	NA	TGTGCCATCAATGAGTCACAGGGACACACCTACGAGCAGTACTTC	CAINESQGHTYEQYF
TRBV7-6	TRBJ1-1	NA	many	TGTGCTTCCGGTGGGGCGAACACTGAAGCTTTCTTT	CASGGANTEAFF
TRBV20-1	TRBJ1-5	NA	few	TGCAGTGCTGGCCGGGTCCTAAGCAATCAGCCCCAGCATTTT	CSAGRVLSNQPQHF
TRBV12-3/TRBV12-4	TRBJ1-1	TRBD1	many	TGTGCCAGCAGAACGAACAGGGGAACTGAAGCTTTCTTT	CASRTNRGTEAFF
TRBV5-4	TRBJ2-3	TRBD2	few	TGTGCCAGCAGTACCAAGCGGGGGAGCACAGATACGCAGTATTTT	CASSTKRGSTDTQYF
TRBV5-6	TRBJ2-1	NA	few	TGTGCCAGCAGCTCTTTTAGTTTTCCCTACAATGAGCAGTTCTTC	CASSSFSFPYNEQFF
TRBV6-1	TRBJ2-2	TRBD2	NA	TGTGCCAGCGCCCAAGGGGGGACTAGCGGAAACACCGGGGAGCTGTTTTTT	CASAQGGTSGNTGELFF
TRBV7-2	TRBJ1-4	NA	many	TGTGCCAGCAGCTTGAGAGCGGCCCATAATGAAAAACTGTTTTTT	CASSLRAAHNEKLFF
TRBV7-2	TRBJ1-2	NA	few	TGTGCCAGCAGCCACGATACAAACTATGGCTACACCTTC	CASSHDTNYGYTF
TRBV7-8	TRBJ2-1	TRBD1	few	TGTGCCAGCTACCGGGGACAGGGGGCTGTCGAGCAGTTCTTC	CASYRGQGAVEQFF
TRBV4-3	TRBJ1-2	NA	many	TGCGCCAGCAGCCAAGATGACAGGAACTATGGCTACACCTTC	CASSQDDRNYGYTF
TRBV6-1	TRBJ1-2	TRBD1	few	TGTGCCAGCACCGACAGGGTGGCCCCATTGGGCTATGGCTACACCTTC	CASTDRVAPLGYGYTF
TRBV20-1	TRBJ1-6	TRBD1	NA	TGCAGTGCGGGACAGGGGGTCTTTGCGTCCCTCCACTTT	CSAGQGVFASLHF
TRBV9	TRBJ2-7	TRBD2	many	TGTGCCAGCAGCGTGGGGGAGGGCGAGCAGTACTTC	CASSVGEGEQYF
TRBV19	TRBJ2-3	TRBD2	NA	TGTGCCAGTAGGGGACTCGGCGGGGGGAGCACAGATACGCAGTATTTT	CASRGLGGGSTDTQYF
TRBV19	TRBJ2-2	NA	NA	TGTGCCAGTAGTCGGATGGAGATCACCGGGGAGCTGTTTTTT	CASSRMEITGELFF
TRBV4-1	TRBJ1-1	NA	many	TGCGCCAGCAGCCAAGTTTCAGGGCCCGAAGCTTTCTTT	CASSQVSGPEAFF